Shown below are 5 T cell receptor beta chains from a single sample sequenced in a study of T cell responses to AZD1222 COVID-19 vaccine. Only in-frame clones appear in the TCRdb table, and some are missing; sequencing was by immunoSEQ multiplex PCR. The sample holds approximately 92,000 clones, 91% seen once. This sample comprised peripheral blood, obtained on day 0 of AZD1222 vaccination. These TCRs come from an adult in good health.

V usage is TRBV2 and J usage is TRBJ1-1, with D possibly matching TRBD1 (5 bases). This CDR3 is built from 11 residues. In germline, CDR1 is SNHLY, CDR2 FYNNEI. The V end lost 7 bases, the J end lost 14 bases, and 17 bases lay between the germline ends. CDR3 bases: TGTGCCAGCACCTCCCTTGGGGACGGCTTCTTT. It is translated as CASTSLGDGFF.

V is TRBV19 and J is TRBJ1-1, with D possibly matching TRBD1 (6 bases). CDR3 length: 13 residues. Trimming shortened V by 5 bases and J by 1 base, and 8 bases separated the two germline ends. Germline V gene data show CDR1 as LNHDA and CDR2 as SQIVND (reference sequence). CDR3 coding DNA: TGTGCCAGTAGTGCACAGGGGAACACTGAAGCTTTCTTT. This translates into CASSAQGNTEAFF.

The chain combines TRBV6-6 with TRBJ2-2; 14 nucleotides match TRBD2. Germline assignment: CDR1 MNHNY and CDR2 SVGAGI (reference sequence). The V gene end was trimmed by 5 bases and the J gene end by 0 bases; junction bases not matched to a gene: 2. The CDR3 covers 17 residues. CDR3 bases: TGTGCCAGCAGTCCGGGACTAGCGGGAGCGAACACCGGGGAGCTGTTTTTT. This translates into CASSPGLAGANTGELFF.

The rearrangement links TRBV4-3 to TRBJ2-7, with 8 bases fitting TRBD1. This CDR3 has 16 residues. The germline CDR1 and CDR2 sequences are LGHNA and YSLEER. V lost 1 base and J lost 7; bases outside the gene matches: 12. The CDR3 protein is CASSQGVGRGHEEQYF. The CDR3 bases are TGCGCCAGCAGCCAAGGGGTGGGCAGGGGGCACGAAGAGCAGTACTTC.

This clone was seen a few times. V and J are TRBV19 and TRBJ1-5; maybe TRBD1 (6 bases). Germline CDR1 is LNHDA and CDR2 is SQIVND (reference sequence). The CDR3 sequence is 15 residues long. Trimming shortened V by 6 bases and J by 1 base, and 13 bases separated the two germline ends. CDR3 sequence reads: CASRLGGVSNQPQHF. CDR3 in DNA: TGTGCCAGTAGGTTGGGGGGCGTGAGCAATCAGCCCCAGCATTTT. Together with reference TRBV19 and TRBJ1-5, the CDR3 gives the full variable domain: DGGITQSPKYLFRKEGQNVTLSCEQNLNHDAMYWYRQDPGQGLRLIYYSQIVNDFQKGDIAEGYSVSREKKESFPLTVTSAQKNPTAFYLCASRLGGVSNQPQHFGDGTRLSIL.